The 13 T cell receptor beta chains presented below share a single source sample, sequenced in a study of blood T cell repertoires in COVID-19. This table comes from immunoSEQ multiplex PCR, and its TCRdb copy is limited to in-frame clones, with some not included. The profile shows about 130,000 clones, around 85% of them singletons. Material: peripheral blood. These receptors were taken from a woman aged 45-65 years with acute or convalescent COVID-19.

The J gene is TRBJ1-1, the V gene TRBV11-2, with 7 bases identical to TRBD1. Looked up from germline, CDR1 is SGHAT and CDR2 is FQNNGV. J lost 5 bases, V lost 3 bases, and 9 bases had no gene match. This CDR3 spans 15 amino acids. The CDR3: CASSFGYRGATEAFF. CDR3 bases: TGTGCCAGCAGCTTCGGTTACAGGGGTGCGACTGAAGCTTTCTTT.

The chain employs TRBV6-6 and TRBJ2-7, with 11 positions matching TRBD2. This CDR3 is 15 amino acids long. Germline V gene lookup returns CDR1 MNHNY and CDR2 SVGAGI (reference sequence). Trimming cost V 5 bases and J 2 bases; bases outside gene matches: 5. The CDR3 nucleotides are TGTGCCAGCAGTCCCACTAGCGGGGGTACCTACGAGCAGTACTTC. Protein: CASSPTSGGTYEQYF.

The rearrangement links TRBV10-3 to TRBJ1-1; D gene unclear. Trimming pared 3 bases from V and 5 bases from J, leaving 10 bases between. Germline CDR1 and CDR2: ENHRY and SYGVKD. There are 13 residues in the CDR3. The DNA of the CDR3 is TGTGCCATCAGTGATTTGAGGAGAACTGAAGCTTTCTTT. It yields the protein CAISDLRRTEAFF.

In this sample, this clone turned up a few times. CDR3 nucleotides: TGTGCCAGCAGACCTGACGGGTATAATTCACCCCTCCACTTT. Residues: CASRPDGYNSPLHF. This chain uses TRBV2 with TRBJ1-6; D is unclear. The ends were cut back, 6 bases at V and 4 bases at J, with 10 bases in the middle. Germline V CDR1 and CDR2: SNHLY, FYNNEI. The CDR3 runs to 14 residues.

V gene TRBV7-3 combines with J gene TRBJ2-2; D is possibly TRBD1 (6 bases). Germline loops: CDR1 SGHTA, CDR2 FQGTGA. Trimming pared 6 bases from V and 6 bases from J, leaving 8 bases between. This CDR3 has 12 amino acids. The CDR3 DNA sequence: TGTGCCAGCAGACAGGGTTCCGGGGAGCTGTTTTTT. This sequence encodes CASRQGSGELFF.

The chain joins TRBV28 to TRBJ1-2; TRBD1 aligns across 8 bases. V shed 3 bases and J 5 bases; nucleotides not matched to a gene: 5. This CDR3 comprises 14 residues. The V gene's germline CDR1 is MDHEN and CDR2 SYDVKM. The CDR3 DNA follows: TGTGCCAGCAGTTTCGGTCGACAGGGGTATGGCTACACCTTC. Protein product: CASSFGRQGYGYTF.

This sequence joins TRBV14 and TRBJ2-1; TRBD1 matches at 7 bases. Germline V gene lookup returns CDR1 SGHDN and CDR2 FVKESK. There are 14 residues in the CDR3. Trimming at V came to 3 bases and at J to 6 bases, leaving 5 bases not matched to a gene. CDR3 bases: TGTGCCAGCAGCCAGGGGGACAGAATCAATGAGCAGTTCTTC. Protein: CASSQGDRINEQFF.

The chain couples TRBV29-1 to TRBJ1-5; D call uncertain. V lost 4 bases to trimming and J lost 0 bases, with 4 bases between them. The CDR3 totals 12 residues. Germline loops: CDR1 SQVTM, CDR2 ANQGSEA. CDR3 bases: TGCAGCGTTGGGCATAGCAATCAGCCCCAGCATTTT. It is translated as CSVGHSNQPQHF. The entire variable domain, with the rest obtained from reference TRBV29-1 and TRBJ1-5, is as follows: SAVISQKPSRDICQRGTSLTIQCQVDSQVTMMFWYRQQPGQSLTLIATANQGSEATYESGFVIDKFPISRPNLTFSTLTVSNMSPEDSSIYLCSVGHSNQPQHFGDGTRLSIL.

CDR3 in DNA: TGTGCCAGTAGTAAGGGGAGCACAGATACGCAGTATTTT. The encoded protein is CASSKGSTDTQYF. The rearrangement joins TRBV19 to TRBJ2-3; tentative D call: TRBD1 (5 bases). CDR1 is LNHDA and CDR2 is SQIVND in the germline V gene (reference sequence). V lost 4 bases and J lost 0, with 5 bases in between. This CDR3 is 13 amino acids long.

The chain employs TRBV6-5 and TRBJ1-2; tentatively, D is TRBD1 (6 bases). Germline V gives CDR1 MNHEY, CDR2 SVGAGI. CDR3 size: 15 residues. Trimming shortened V by 5 bases and J by 0 bases, and 13 bases separated the two germline ends. The CDR3 DNA reads as TGTGCCAGCAGTCAACAGGGCCCAGCTAACTATGGCTACACCTTC. It is translated as CASSQQGPANYGYTF.

This chain links TRBV6-5 with TRBJ2-7; weak D call: TRBD1 (5 bases). The V and J ends lost 6 bases and 3 bases respectively, with 18 bases between them. Germline CDR1 MNHEY, CDR2 SVGAGI. The CDR3 spans 15 residues. In DNA form, the CDR3 reads TGTGCCAGCAGCCGCGACAGTTTGGATCTCTACGAGCAGTACTTC. Residues: CASSRDSLDLYEQYF.

The rearrangement links TRBV7-8 to TRBJ1-4; 9 nucleotides line up with TRBD1. Trimming at V came to 1 base and at J to 4 bases, leaving 1 base not matched to a gene. Germline CDR1 and CDR2: SGHVS and FQNEAQ. This CDR3 has 15 amino acids. DNA for the CDR3: TGTGCCAGCAGCTTAGTGGGACAGGGTAATGAAAAACTGTTTTTT. Its protein product is CASSLVGQGNEKLFF.

This chain uses TRBV29-1 with TRBJ1-4, with 12 bases that match TRBD1. V lost 5 bases, J lost 8 bases, and 3 bases stayed unmatched. This CDR3 is 13 amino acids long. The germline V gene has CDR1 SQVTM and CDR2 ANQGSEA. The CDR3 bases are TGCAGCGTTTTAGGGACAGGGGGCGAAAAACTGTTTTTT. It yields the protein CSVLGTGGEKLFF.